These 17 T cell receptor beta chains came from one sample sequenced in a study of T cell repertoires in cytomegalovirus infection. MiXCR was run by TCRdb on the reads, yielding one entry per CDR3 protein. Here the sample spans hundreds of thousands of distinct CDR3 sequences, 11% being singletons. The sample was PBMCs. The receptors derive from a human donor in good health (CMV status not recorded). Some clones in this sample may be carry-over from other donors' samples.

This clonotype was picked up a small number of times. The rearrangement joins TRBV14 to TRBJ2-1; D perhaps matches TRBD2 (6 bases). CDR1 is SGHDN, CDR2 FVKESK, per germline. Trimming removed 4 bases at V and 7 bases at J, with 20 bases between. This CDR3 has 16 residues. For the CDR3, the DNA is TGTGCCAGCAGCCCCTCCGGGACTCCCGAGGGTAATGAGCAGTTCTTC. Translated, it gives CASSPSGTPEGNEQFF.

The chain employs TRBV6-6 and TRBJ1-2, with D uncertain. This CDR3 spans 13 amino acids. Trimming took off 4 bases at V and 4 bases at J, with 10 bases between the two ends. Germline-derived CDR1 and CDR2 are MNHNY and SVGAGI (reference sequence). The DNA of the CDR3 is TGTGCCAGCAGTTTGGAGGCGGGCTATGGCTACACCTTC. Translation gives CASSLEAGYGYTF.

This chain links TRBV15 with TRBJ2-7; D is unresolved. The V and J ends lost 0 bases and 3 bases respectively, with 12 bases between them. The V gene's germline CDR1 is LNHNV and CDR2 YYDKDF (reference sequence). The CDR3 has 15 residues. CDR3 in amino acids: CATSRDGFVGYEQYF. CDR3 in DNA: TGTGCCACCAGCAGAGATGGGTTTGTGGGCTACGAGCAGTACTTC.

This clonotype has a count of ten or more. This chain connects TRBV4-2 to TRBJ2-2; no clear D gene. Trimming removed 0 bases at V and 5 bases at J, with 4 bases between. This CDR3 has 13 residues. CDR1 and CDR2 from the germline V gene are LGHNA and YNFKEQ. The CDR3 bases are TGTGCCAGCAGCCAAGATGGAACCGGGGAGCTGTTTTTT. It is translated as CASSQDGTGELFF.

This clonotype was detected many times. DNA for the CDR3: TGTGCCAGCCAGGAGAACACCGGGGAGCTGTTTTTT. It translates to CASQENTGELFF. The gene calls are TRBV12-3 or TRBV12-4 and TRBJ2-2; D unresolved. V lost 8 bases and J 1 base, leaving 5 bases between the germline ends. CDR3 length: 12 residues.

This clonotype was counted between two and nine times. The V and J genes are TRBV20-1 and TRBJ2-1; no clear D gene. CDR1 and CDR2 (germline): DFQATT, SNEGSKA (reference sequence). CDR3 size: 14 residues. Trimming cost V 0 bases and J 5 bases, with 11 bases left between them. The CDR3 DNA follows: TGCAGTGCTAGAGATCCTTCTTGGAACAATGAGCAGTTCTTC. Protein product: CSARDPSWNNEQFF.

This clonotype was counted at least ten times. DNA of the CDR3: TGTGCCAGTAGTACCCTTCCGACTAGTAGCTCCTACAATGAGCAGTTCTTC. The encoded protein is CASSTLPTSSSYNEQFF. The chain joins TRBV19 to TRBJ2-1, with TRBD2 as a possible D gene (6 bases). The CDR3 is 17 amino acids. Trimming took off 4 bases at V and 0 bases at J, with 16 bases between the two ends. Per the germline V gene, CDR1 is LNHDA and CDR2 is SQIVND (reference sequence).

The table lists this clonotype with many counts. The chain has TRBV19 and TRBJ2-7; 8 bases map to TRBD1. CDR3 length: 15 residues. V trimming: 5 bases; J trimming: 4 bases; junction bases outside the gene matches: 10. Germline V lookup: CDR1 LNHDA, CDR2 SQIVND (reference sequence). CDR3 in amino acids: CASSSLGQGTYEQYF. CDR3 DNA sequence: TGTGCCAGTAGTTCCCTCGGACAGGGAACATACGAGCAGTACTTC.

In DNA form, the CDR3 reads TGTGCCAGCAGCCAAGGCAGACCGGGACAGGGACCCTACGAGCAGTACTTC. It yields the protein CASSQGRPGQGPYEQYF. The chain has TRBV3-1 and TRBJ2-7; 9 bases match TRBD1. The CDR3 consists of 17 residues. The ends lost 1 base at V and 2 bases at J; junction bases unmatched: 9. Germline CDR1 reads LGHDT; CDR2 reads YNNKEL (reference sequence).

This rearrangement joins TRBV29-1 to TRBJ1-4, with a tentative D call TRBD1 (5 bases). The CDR3 sequence is 14 residues long. V lost 0 bases to trimming and J lost 10 bases, with 15 bases between them. The germline CDR1 and CDR2 sequences are SQVTM and ANQGSEA. The CDR3 region is CSVEDAAGGGKLFF. The CDR3 nucleotides are TGCAGCGTTGAAGATGCTGCGGGGGGGGGAAAACTGTTTTTT.

This clonotype has ten or more counts. This chain uses TRBV15 with TRBJ1-5, with 7 bases fitting TRBD1. J was trimmed by 3 bases and V by 5 bases; bases with no gene match: 4. This CDR3 contains 14 residues. Germline CDR1 reads LNHNV; CDR2 reads YYDKDF (reference sequence). CDR3 sequence: CATSSTGINQPQHF. The CDR3 bases are TGTGCCACCAGCTCGACAGGGATCAATCAGCCCCAGCATTTT.

This clonotype was picked up many times. This chain uses TRBV12-3 or TRBV12-4 with TRBJ1-1; 8 bases are shared with TRBD1. This CDR3 has 13 amino acids. The V and J ends lost 5 bases and 5 bases, in that order; junction bases with no gene match: 4. CDR3 sequence: CASSMDRETEAFF. The DNA of the CDR3 is TGTGCCAGCAGTATGGACAGGGAAACTGAAGCTTTCTTT.

In its sample, this clonotype was seen many times. The chain combines TRBV7-9 with TRBJ1-6; TRBD1 agrees at 7 bases. The CDR3 covers 14 residues. Germline V gene sequence: CDR1 SEHNR, CDR2 FQNEAQ (reference sequence). With V trimmed by 1 base and J by 9 bases, 3 bases remained unmatched. CDR3 region: CASSLEGASSPLHF. The CDR3 bases are TGTGCCAGCAGCTTAGAGGGGGCGAGTTCACCCCTCCACTTT.

This clonotype came up many times. This sequence joins TRBV28 and TRBJ2-5; D ambiguous. V lost 5 bases to trimming and J lost 6 bases, with 10 bases between them. The CDR3 sequence is 12 residues long. Per the germline V gene, CDR1 is MDHEN and CDR2 is SYDVKM. CDR3: CASSVSWKTQYF. CDR3 coding DNA: TGTGCCAGCAGTGTAAGCTGGAAGACCCAGTACTTC.

This clonotype occurred many times. The chain is built from TRBV11-2 and TRBJ2-3; maybe TRBD1 (6 bases). CDR1 SGHAT and CDR2 FQNNGV come from the germline V gene. This CDR3 is built from 14 residues. Trimming removed 5 bases at V and 5 bases at J, with 14 bases between. The DNA of the CDR3 is TGTGCCAGCAGCCTGGGGACACCCGGAGATACGCAGTATTTT. It codes for CASSLGTPGDTQYF.

The gene calls are TRBV20-1 and TRBJ2-7; 8 nucleotides line up with TRBD1. The CDR3 is 15 amino acids. V shed 1 base, J shed 1 base, and the junction held 6 bases outside the gene matches. Germline CDR1 DFQATT, CDR2 SNEGSKA (reference sequence). CDR3 protein: CSARAGQGKSYEQYF. Here the CDR3 DNA reads TGCAGTGCTAGAGCTGGACAGGGTAAATCCTACGAGCAGTACTTC.

The chain combines TRBV20-1 with TRBJ2-5; 14 positions match TRBD2. The CDR3 totals 14 residues. In germline, CDR1 is DFQATT, CDR2 SNEGSKA (reference sequence). Trimming took 7 bases from V and 6 from J; bases not matched to a gene: 7. The CDR3, as DNA: TGCAGTGGTTCGACTAGCGGGGGGGCTCAGACCCAGTACTTC. Protein: CSGSTSGGAQTQYF.